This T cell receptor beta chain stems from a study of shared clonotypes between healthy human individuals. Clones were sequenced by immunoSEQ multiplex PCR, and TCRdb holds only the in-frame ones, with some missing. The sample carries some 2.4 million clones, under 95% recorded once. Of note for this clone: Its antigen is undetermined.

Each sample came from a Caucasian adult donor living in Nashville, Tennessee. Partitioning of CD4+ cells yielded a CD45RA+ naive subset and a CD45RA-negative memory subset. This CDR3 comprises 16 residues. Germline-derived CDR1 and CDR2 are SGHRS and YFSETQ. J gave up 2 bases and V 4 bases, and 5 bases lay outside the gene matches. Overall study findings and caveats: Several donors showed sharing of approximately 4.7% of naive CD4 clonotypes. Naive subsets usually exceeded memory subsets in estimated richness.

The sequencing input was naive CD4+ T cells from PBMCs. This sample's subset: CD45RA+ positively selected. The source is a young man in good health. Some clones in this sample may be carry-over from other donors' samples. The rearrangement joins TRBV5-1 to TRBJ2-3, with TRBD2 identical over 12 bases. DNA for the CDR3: TGCGCCAGCAGCAAACGACTAGCGGGAGACACAGATACGCAGTATTTT. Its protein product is CASSKRLAGDTDTQYF. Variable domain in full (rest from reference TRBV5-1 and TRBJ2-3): KAGVTQTPRYLIKTRGQQVTLSCSPISGHRSVSWYQQTPGQGLQFLFEYFSETQRNKGNFPGRFSGRQFSNSRSEMNVSTLELGDSALYLCASSKRLAGDTDTQYFGPGTRLTVL.